This T cell receptor beta chain comes out of a study of T-cell memory formation after mild COVID-19. Study-wide background: TCR clusters showed largely donor specificity. Study-wide findings and caveats: Clones contracting day 15 to 85 were balanced CD4/CD8; later expanders leaned CD4+.

This CDR3 region has 14 residues. Losses at the gene ends were 6 bases for V and 6 bases for J; bases not matched to a gene: 7. This clonotype was recorded at least ten times. The antigen remains undetermined. TCRdb analysed the 5' RACE reads with MiXCR anew, one entry per CDR3 protein. The table shows 200,000 to 250,000 distinct CDR3 sequences, with roughly 27% occurring only once. The sequencing input was PBMCs or a T cell subset sorted from them (not recorded which). This chain joins TRBV12-3 or TRBV12-4 and TRBJ2-1, with 8 positions matching TRBD1. The receptor's source is an adult woman who had mild COVID-19 (a few samples of this study predate the infection). Cell type and time point are not known. The CDR3 bases are TGTGCCAGCAGCTTATCCGGGACAGGCAATGAGCAGTTCTTC. This gives the protein CASSLSGTGNEQFF.